These 8 T cell receptor beta chains were sequenced from one sample in a study of blood T cell repertoires in COVID-19. Sequencing was performed with immunoSEQ multiplex PCR; in TCRdb, only in-frame clones are kept and a portion is missing. This sample has 150,000 to 200,000 clones, with approximately 78% found just once. The sample consisted of PBMCs or T cells enriched from blood (not recorded which). The receptors come from a woman in her fifties or sixties who had recovered from COVID-19.

This chain links TRBV6-5 with TRBJ2-2, with TRBD2 identical over 10 bases. The germline V gene encodes CDR1 MNHEY and CDR2 SVGAGI. The CDR3 has 14 residues. The ends lost 5 bases at V and 7 bases at J; junction bases unmatched: 4. The CDR3 region has the DNA TGTGCCAGCAGTCTAGCGGGAGAGGGCGGGGAGCTGTTTTTT. The encoded protein is CASSLAGEGGELFF.

For the CDR3, the DNA is TGTGCCAGCTCACCATCATACACAGGGGTGGGCACTGAAGCTTTCTTT. Translated: CASSPSYTGVGTEAFF. This sequence joins TRBV18 and TRBJ1-1; TRBD1 matches 7 bases. Trimming removed 2 bases from V and 4 bases from J; junction bases left unmatched: 10. Germline values: CDR1 KGHSH, CDR2 LQKENI. The CDR3 loop spans 16 amino acids.

This chain connects TRBV5-5 to TRBJ1-1; 10 bases map to TRBD1. The CDR3 has 16 residues. Germline V gene sequence: CDR1 SGHKS, CDR2 YYEKEE (reference sequence). With V trimmed by 0 bases and J by 5 bases, 7 bases remained unmatched. The CDR3: CASSLAPGTGDTEAFF. Here the CDR3 DNA reads TGTGCCAGCAGCTTGGCACCCGGGACAGGGGATACTGAAGCTTTCTTT.

This clone was counted once. The V gene is TRBV19, the J gene TRBJ2-7; 7 bases line up with TRBD2. Germline values: CDR1 LNHDA, CDR2 SQIVND (reference sequence). Losses at the gene ends were 2 bases for V and 4 bases for J; bases not matched to a gene: 8. The CDR3 covers 15 residues. The chain's CDR3 is CASSIQSSGRYEQYF. CDR3 sequence (DNA): TGTGCCAGTAGTATACAGTCTAGCGGTAGGTACGAGCAGTACTTC.

The V call is TRBV9, the J call TRBJ2-7, with a weak D call TRBD1 (6 bases). V was cut by 2 bases and J by 4 bases, with 19 bases left in between. The CDR3 is made up of 16 amino acids. Germline V gives CDR1 SGDLS, CDR2 YYNGEE. The CDR3 protein is CASSVSLAAQGYEQYF. CDR3 DNA: TGTGCCAGCAGCGTCTCGCTGGCGGCGCAGGGGTACGAGCAGTACTTC. Filled out from reference TRBV9 and TRBJ2-7, the complete variable domain reads DSGVTQTPKHLITATGQRVTLRCSPRSGDLSVYWYQQSLDQGLQFLIQYYNGEERAKGNILERFSAQQFPDLHSELNLSSLELGDSALYFCASSVSLAAQGYEQYFGPGTRLTVT.

The CDR3: CASSIRETYNEQFF. DNA for the CDR3: TGTGCCAGTAGTATAAGGGAGACCTACAATGAGCAGTTCTTC. This chain uses TRBV19 with TRBJ2-1, with a possible D match to TRBD2 (5 bases). V was shortened by 2 bases and J by 2 bases, with 7 bases between the two germline ends. CDR1 and CDR2 (germline): LNHDA, SQIVND (reference sequence). The CDR3 contains 14 residues.

V gene TRBV2 combines with J gene TRBJ2-5, with D possibly TRBD1 on 6 matching bases. Germline V gene data show CDR1 as SNHLY and CDR2 as FYNNEI. V was clipped by 0 bases and J by 5 bases, with 7 bases between them. CDR3 length: 13 amino acids. DNA for the CDR3: TGTGCCAGCAGTGAAGCAGGGGGTGAGACCCAGTACTTC. Amino acids: CASSEAGGETQYF.

The rearrangement joins TRBV9 to TRBJ1-2; D is undetermined. Trimming shortened V by 0 bases and J by 4 bases, and 13 bases separated the two germline ends. The CDR3 extends over 15 amino acids. Germline V lookup: CDR1 SGDLS, CDR2 YYNGEE. The CDR3, as DNA: TGTGCCAGCAGCGTAGGGAAAGGCAGGCCCTATGGCTACACCTTC. It translates to CASSVGKGRPYGYTF.